This T cell receptor (beta chain) was identified in a study of blood T cell repertoires in COVID-19. Study summary: The origin of the acute and convalescent COVID-19 samples was the United States, Italy and Spain. The cDNA or gDNA used as material had been derived from T cells, B-cell-depleted T cells, or PBMCs.

This CDR3 has 15 residues. Germline CDR1 MNHEY, CDR2 SMNVEV (reference sequence). V was clipped by 5 bases and J by 4 bases; unmatched bases: 7. As originally analysed: Reference gene primer amplification in the assay estimated nucleated cell counts. TCRdb's table, derived via immunoSEQ multiplex PCR, lists solely in-frame clones and lacks some. The V and J calls and clone size come from that table; D and trimming were worked out from the DNA. The sample yields about 200,000 clones, 89% seen once. Sequencing was performed on peripheral blood. The chain employs TRBV27 and TRBJ1-2, with TRBD1 matching 10 bases. The clonotype was recovered from a man aged 55 to 70 who had recovered from COVID-19. Here the CDR3 DNA reads TGTGCCAGCAGTCCTAGGACAGGGGGGGTCTATGGCTACACCTTC. This encodes CASSPRTGGVYGYTF.